This T cell receptor (beta chain) was identified during a study of human T cells and chemical hapten exposure. This CDR3 contains 15 residues. The ends lost 1 base at V and 5 bases at J; junction bases unmatched: 3. Single cDNA molecules in the library carried unique molecular identifiers attached during preparation. One entry per CDR3 protein results from TCRdb running MiXCR on the RACE reads. In the table there are tens of thousands of distinct CDR3 sequences, 9.3% of which are singletons. The sample's time point: patch test 1, 2 weeks after DPC sensitization. The sample's treatment: therapeutic diphenylcyclopropenone sensitization with weekly scalp DPC. Alopecia patients between 18 and 70 years old and suitable for DPC were used as donors. Regarding the study as a whole: The study found that PT1 expanded TCR counts correlated positively with patch test score. Expanded TCRs grouped into significantly more large CDR3 similarity clusters than controls produced.

In this sample, this clonotype turned up many times. No antigen is known for it. The chain couples TRBV12-3 or TRBV12-4 to TRBJ2-4; 9 bases are shared with TRBD2. The sequencing used whole blood, collected in connection with sensitization to the hapten diphenylcyclopropenone (DPC). The receptor was isolated from a woman in her forties or fifties with alopecia areata. Some clones in this sample may be carry-over from other donors' samples. The CDR3 reads CASSLGGGGQNIQYF. The CDR3, as DNA: TGTGCCAGCAGTTTAGGCGGGGGGGGCCAAAACATTCAGTACTTC.